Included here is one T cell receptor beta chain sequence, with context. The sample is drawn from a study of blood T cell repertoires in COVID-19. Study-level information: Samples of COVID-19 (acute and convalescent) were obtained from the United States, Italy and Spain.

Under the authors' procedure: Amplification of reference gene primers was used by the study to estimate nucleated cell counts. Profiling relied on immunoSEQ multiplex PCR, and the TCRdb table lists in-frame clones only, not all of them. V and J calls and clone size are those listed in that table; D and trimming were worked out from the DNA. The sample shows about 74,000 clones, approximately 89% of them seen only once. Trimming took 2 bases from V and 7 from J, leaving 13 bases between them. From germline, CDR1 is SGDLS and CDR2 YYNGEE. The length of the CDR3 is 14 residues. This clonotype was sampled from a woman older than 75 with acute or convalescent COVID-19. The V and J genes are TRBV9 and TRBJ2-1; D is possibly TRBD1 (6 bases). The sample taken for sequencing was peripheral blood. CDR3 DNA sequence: TGTGCCAGCAGCGTTACGGGCCAGGGGAATGAGCAGTTCTTC. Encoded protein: CASSVTGQGNEQFF.